These T cell receptor beta chains were read from a single sample in a study of blood T cells in healthy people across ages. TCRdb used MiXCR to reprocess the 5' RACE reads, holding one entry per CDR3 protein. The data show about 1,400,000 distinct CDR3 sequences, roughly 59% seen once. Sequenced material: blood. The receptors shown here come from a man aged 18 to 30 in good health. The CDR3 runs from the conserved cysteine through the conserved F or W. The D gene is left open where the match is weak. Size is stated for part of the rows, as once, few or many counts, or as a class when the clone is expanded.

abundance	d_gene	v_gene	j_gene	CDR3aa	CDR3nt
-	-	TRBV3-1	TRBJ1-6	CASSQDRGASPLHF	TGTGCCAGCAGCCAAGACAGGGGAGCTTCACCCCTCCACTTT
-	-	TRBV27	TRBJ2-4	CASGSLQRAPLNKNIQYF	TGTGCCAGCGGAAGTCTTCAAAGGGCTCCTCTGAACAAAAACATTCAGTACTTC
few	-	TRBV7-9	TRBJ1-6	CATPLREMDNSPLHF	TGTGCCACCCCCCTTCGTGAAATGGACAATTCACCCCTCCACTTT
-	-	TRBV20-1	TRBJ1-1	CSVGARKFPFF	TGCAGTGTGGGGGCCCGGAAATTCCCTTTCTTT
-	-	TRBV7-2	TRBJ2-7	CASSLSGLTYEQYF	TGTGCCAGCAGCTTAAGCGGTCTTACCTACGAGCAGTACTTC
few	-	TRBV29-1	TRBJ2-1	CSVVELNNEQFF	TGCAGCGTGGTAGAGTTAAACAATGAGCAGTTCTTC
-	-	TRBV2	TRBJ2-5	CASSDLALGYQETQYF	TGTGCCAGCAGTGATCTCGCTCTGGGGTACCAAGAGACCCAGTACTTC
-	TRBD1	TRBV7-9	TRBJ1-1	CASSRQGKDTEAFF	TGTGCCAGCAGCAGACAGGGGAAGGACACTGAAGCTTTCTTT
-	-	TRBV7-9	TRBJ2-6	CASSRNRGSGPPGANVLTF	TGTGCCAGCAGCCGGAATCGGGGCAGTGGTCCTCCTGGGGCCAACGTCCTGACTTTC
-	TRBD1	TRBV5-5	TRBJ1-5	CASSGGQGLNQPQHF	TGTGCCAGCAGCGGGGGACAGGGATTAAATCAGCCCCAGCATTTT
-	-	TRBV29-1	TRBJ1-1	CSVGTGDPEAFF	TGCAGCGTGGGGACGGGGGACCCTGAAGCTTTCTTT
few	-	TRBV27	TRBJ2-5	CASSYRQGRETQYF	TGTGCCAGCAGTTACCGGCAGGGGCGGGAGACCCAGTACTTC
few	TRBD1	TRBV27	TRBJ2-5	CASSGQGIGEQYF	TGTGCCAGCAGTGGACAGGGGATCGGGGAGCAGTACTTC
-	TRBD1	TRBV29-1	TRBJ1-1	CSVYSGQGGTTEAFF	TGCAGCGTGTATAGTGGACAGGGAGGAACTACCGAAGCTTTCTTT
once	TRBD1	TRBV2	TRBJ2-2	CASSWTGAIGELFF	TGTGCCAGCAGTTGGACAGGGGCGATCGGGGAGCTGTTTTTT
-	-	TRBV12-3/TRBV12-4	TRBJ2-5	CASTELGQSPNEQYF	TGTGCCAGCACCGAATTAGGACAGTCCCCCAATGAGCAGTACTTC
-	TRBD2	TRBV29-1	TRBJ2-3	CSVEGDPGLAGDTQYF	TGCAGCGTTGAAGGGGATCCGGGACTAGCGGGAGATACGCAGTATTTT
-	TRBD2	TRBV5-5	TRBJ2-3	CASSTGLAGRDPQYF	TGTGCCAGCAGCACGGGACTAGCGGGACGAGATCCGCAGTATTTT
-	-	TRBV20-1	TRBJ2-3	CSASDDTRNTQYF	TGCAGTGCTAGCGACGACACAAGGAATACGCAGTATTTT
-	TRBD1	TRBV10-3	TRBJ2-7	CAIRTPGGAEEQYF	TGTGCCATCAGGACCCCAGGGGGAGCGGAAGAGCAGTACTTC
-	TRBD2	TRBV20-1	TRBJ2-7	CSALAAQRPQYF	TGCAGCGCCCTAGCGGCCCAAAGGCCCCAGTACTTC
-	-	TRBV12-3/TRBV12-4	TRBJ2-1	CASGRNSYNEQFF	TGTGCCAGCGGGAGGAACTCCTACAATGAGCAGTTCTTC
few	-	TRBV5-1	TRBJ2-3	CASSFGPGSSIDTQYF	TGCGCCAGCAGCTTTGGGCCGGGTTCCTCGATAGATACGCAGTATTTT
-	-	TRBV7-9	TRBJ1-6	CASSFGGLTNSPLHF	TGTGCCAGCAGCTTCGGCGGCCTGACTAATTCACCCCTCCACTTT
-	TRBD2	TRBV4-2	TRBJ2-7	CASSQGIAGGSEQYF	TGTGCCAGCAGCCAAGGGATAGCGGGAGGATCTGAGCAGTACTTC
-	-	TRBV3-1	TRBJ2-1	CASSQVGRAGNEQFF	TGTGCCAGCAGCCAAGTTGGACGCGCTGGGAATGAGCAGTTCTTC
-	-	TRBV5-1	TRBJ1-1	CASWDTEAFF	TGCGCCAGCTGGGACACTGAAGCTTTCTTT
-	TRBD1	TRBV25-1	TRBJ1-6	CASSASTGVFNSPLHF	TGTGCCAGCAGTGCATCGACAGGGGTCTTTAATTCACCCCTCCACTTT
-	-	TRBV30	TRBJ1-2	CAGTGQGPGYTF	TGTGCCGGGACTGGGCAGGGGCCTGGCTACACCTTC
-	-	TRBV4-1	TRBJ2-5	CASSPQGREQYF	TGCGCCAGCAGCCCACAGGGGCGGGAGCAGTACTTC
-	-	TRBV15	TRBJ2-2	CATSRVAGELFF	TGTGCCACCAGCAGAGTGGCCGGGGAGCTGTTTTTT
few	-	TRBV29-1	TRBJ2-3	CSVETGSDPDTQYF	TGCAGCGTTGAGACAGGATCGGACCCAGATACGCAGTATTTT